This TCR beta chain was captured by sequencing in a study of shared clonotypes between healthy human individuals. Study summary: The plates for each donor numbered three CD4 naive, three CD4 memory, two CD8 naive and one CD8 memory. General study results and limits: The study's rarefaction showed incomplete sorted-subset sequencing despite large depth. Clonotypes shared by all four sorted-subset donors had higher generation probabilities than non-shared clonotypes.

In the naive CD8 group, cells lacked CD45RO and were positively selected for CCR7, so terminally differentiated effector memory CD45RA+ cells were left out. The count of this clone is one. Its antigen remains unknown. This CDR3 contains 13 residues. The germline CDR1 and CDR2 sequences are SEHNR and FQNEAQ (reference sequence). The V end lost 5 bases, the J end lost 4 bases, and 11 bases lay between the germline ends. Every subset's genomic DNA went evenly onto several immunoSEQ plates. The repertoire was sequenced with immunoSEQ multiplex PCR; TCRdb's copy has only in-frame clones and lacks some. The sample contains 760,000 or so clones, around 96% of which appear only once.

The sample was naive CD8+ T cells sorted from blood. This TCR derives from a man aged 25 to 40 in good health. The gene calls are TRBV7-9 and TRBJ1-2, with D maybe TRBD1 (6 bases). CDR3 residues: CASSAGDPYGYTF. The CDR3 coding sequence is TGTGCCAGCAGCGCAGGGGATCCCTATGGCTACACCTTC.